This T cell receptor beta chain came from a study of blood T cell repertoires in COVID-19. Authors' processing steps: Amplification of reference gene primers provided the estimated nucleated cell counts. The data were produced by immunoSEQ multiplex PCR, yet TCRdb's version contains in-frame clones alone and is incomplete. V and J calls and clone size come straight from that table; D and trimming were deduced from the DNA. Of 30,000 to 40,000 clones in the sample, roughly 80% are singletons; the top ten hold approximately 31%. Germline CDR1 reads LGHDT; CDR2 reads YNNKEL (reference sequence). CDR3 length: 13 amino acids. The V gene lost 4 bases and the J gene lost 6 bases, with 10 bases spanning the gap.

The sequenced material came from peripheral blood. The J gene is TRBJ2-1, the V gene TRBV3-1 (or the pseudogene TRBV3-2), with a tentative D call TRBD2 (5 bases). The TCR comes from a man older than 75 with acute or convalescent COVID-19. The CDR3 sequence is CASSRPSTNEQFF. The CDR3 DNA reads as TGTGCCAGCAGCCGCCCTAGCACCAATGAGCAGTTCTTC.